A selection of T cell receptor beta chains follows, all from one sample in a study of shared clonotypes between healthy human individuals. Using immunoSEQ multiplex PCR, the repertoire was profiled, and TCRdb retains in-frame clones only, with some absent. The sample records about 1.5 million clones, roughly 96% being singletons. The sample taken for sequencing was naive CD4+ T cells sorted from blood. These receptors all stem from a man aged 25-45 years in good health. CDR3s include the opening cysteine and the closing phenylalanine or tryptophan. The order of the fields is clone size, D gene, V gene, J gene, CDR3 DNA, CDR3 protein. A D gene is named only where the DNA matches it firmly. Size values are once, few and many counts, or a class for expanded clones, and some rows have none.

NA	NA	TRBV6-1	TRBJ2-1	TGTGCCAGCAGCTCCCTAGCCCACAATGAGCAGTTCTTC	CASSSLAHNEQFF
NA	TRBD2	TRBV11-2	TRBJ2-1	TGTGCCAGCAGCTCCCAAAGCGGGAGGATCTACAATGAGCAGTTCTTC	CASSSQSGRIYNEQFF
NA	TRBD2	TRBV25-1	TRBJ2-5	TGTGCCAGCAGTGAATACGGCGGGGGGATAGAGACCCAGTACTTC	CASSEYGGGIETQYF
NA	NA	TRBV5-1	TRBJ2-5	TGCGCCAGCAGCTTGAGCCCCAATGTGGAGACCCAGTACTTC	CASSLSPNVETQYF
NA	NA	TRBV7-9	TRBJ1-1	TGTGCCAGCAGCTCTTCAGGGAGGGACACTGAAGCTTTCTTT	CASSSSGRDTEAFF
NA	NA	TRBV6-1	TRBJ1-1	TGTGCCAGCACCCGAACTATGAACACTGAAGCTTTCTTT	CASTRTMNTEAFF
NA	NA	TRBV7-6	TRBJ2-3	TGTGCCAGCAGCTTAGACAGGGCGGGCAACACAGATACGCAGTATTTT	CASSLDRAGNTDTQYF
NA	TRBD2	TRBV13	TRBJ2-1	TGTGCCAGCAGCTTAACTAGCGGGGCCACCTACAATGAGCAGTTCTTC	CASSLTSGATYNEQFF
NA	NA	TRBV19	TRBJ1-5	TGTGCCAGTAGTATAGGATTTAGCAATCAGCCCCAGCATTTT	CASSIGFSNQPQHF
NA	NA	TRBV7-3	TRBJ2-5	TGTGCCAGCGGTAAAGACAGTCAGGAGACCCAGTACTTC	CASGKDSQETQYF
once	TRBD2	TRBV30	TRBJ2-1	TGTGCCTCCTCTCGGGGAGGGGATGAGCAGTTCTTC	CASSRGGDEQFF
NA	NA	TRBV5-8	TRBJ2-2	TGTGCCAGCAGCATCGGCGCGGTAACCGGGGAGCTGTTTTTT	CASSIGAVTGELFF
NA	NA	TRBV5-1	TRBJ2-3	TGCGCCAGCAGCTCTCCAGAGAGCACAGATACGCAGTATTTT	CASSSPESTDTQYF
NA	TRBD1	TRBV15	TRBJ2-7	TGTGCCACCAGCAGAGGACGGGACAGGGGAGACGAGCAGTACTTC	CATSRGRDRGDEQYF
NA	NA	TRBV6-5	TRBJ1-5	TGTGCCAGCAGTTCGAGCCGGAGGAGCAATCAGCCCCAGCATTTT	CASSSSRRSNQPQHF
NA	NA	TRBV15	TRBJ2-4	TGTGCCCTCTTGGGGGCGATTCAGTACTTC	CALLGAIQYF
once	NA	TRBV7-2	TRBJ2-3	TGTGCCAGCAGCTTAGATAGAGTGCTAGATACGCAGTATTTT	CASSLDRVLDTQYF
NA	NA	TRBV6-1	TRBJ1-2	TGTGCCAGCAAGGAGGGCGGCTACACCTTC	CASKEGGYTF
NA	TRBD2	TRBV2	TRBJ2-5	TGTGCCAGCAGGCATCGTCTAGCGGGAAACGGGGAGACCCAGTACTTC	CASRHRLAGNGETQYF
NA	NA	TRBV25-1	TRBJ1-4	TGTGCCAGCAGTCGAATAGGTGGTGAAAAACTGTTTTTT	CASSRIGGEKLFF
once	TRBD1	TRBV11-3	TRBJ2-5	TGTGCCAGCAGCAAGGGACAGGGGAAAGAGACCCAGTACTTC	CASSKGQGKETQYF
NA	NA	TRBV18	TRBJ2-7	TGTGCCAGCTCACCGTCGTATGACCCCAGCTACGAGCAGTACTTC	CASSPSYDPSYEQYF
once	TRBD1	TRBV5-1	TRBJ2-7	TGCGCCAGCAGTAGGTCCGGGACAGGGGACTACGAGCAGTACTTC	CASSRSGTGDYEQYF
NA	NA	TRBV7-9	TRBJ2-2	TGTGCCAGCAGCTTAGACGGCACCGGGGAGCTGTTTTTT	CASSLDGTGELFF
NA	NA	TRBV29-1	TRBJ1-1	TGCAGCGTTGACCGGACGGCGAACACTGAAGCTTTCTTT	CSVDRTANTEAFF
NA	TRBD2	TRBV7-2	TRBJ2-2	TGTGCCAGCCGAACCCCGAGCGGGAGATACACCGGGGAGCTGTTTTTT	CASRTPSGRYTGELFF